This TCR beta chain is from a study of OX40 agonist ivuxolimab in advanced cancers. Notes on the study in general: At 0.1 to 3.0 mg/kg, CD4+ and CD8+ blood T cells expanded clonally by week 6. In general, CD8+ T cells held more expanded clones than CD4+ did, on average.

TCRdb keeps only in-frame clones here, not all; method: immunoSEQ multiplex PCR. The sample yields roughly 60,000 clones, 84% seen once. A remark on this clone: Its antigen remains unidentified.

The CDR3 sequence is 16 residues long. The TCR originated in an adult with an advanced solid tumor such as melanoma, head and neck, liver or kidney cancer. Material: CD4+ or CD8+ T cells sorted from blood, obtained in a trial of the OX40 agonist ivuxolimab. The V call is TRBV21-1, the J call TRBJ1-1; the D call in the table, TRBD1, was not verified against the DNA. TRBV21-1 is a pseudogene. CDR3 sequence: CASSYLQGVKGTEAFF. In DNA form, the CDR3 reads TGTGCCAGCAGCTACCTACAGGGGGTGAAAGGAACTGAAGCTTTCTTT.